This entry lists 30 T cell receptor beta chains sequenced from one sample in a study of blood T cell repertoires in COVID-19. Sequencing was performed with immunoSEQ multiplex PCR; in TCRdb, only in-frame clones are kept and a portion is missing. The top ten clones hold less than 30% of a sample with around 70,000 clones, around 80% of them seen once. Sequenced input: peripheral blood. The receptors stem from a man aged 55 to 70 with active or convalescent COVID-19.

This clone was counted a few times. V and J are TRBV3-1 (or the pseudogene TRBV3-2) and TRBJ2-7; 9 nucleotides match TRBD1. This CDR3 spans 15 amino acids. The V gene's germline CDR1 is LGHDT and CDR2 YNNKEL (reference sequence). V dropped 2 bases and J dropped 4; count of bases not matched to a gene: 6. The CDR3 loop reads CASSQKQGAWYEQYF. The DNA for the CDR3 is TGTGCCAGCAGCCAAAAACAGGGGGCTTGGTACGAGCAGTACTTC.

This chain connects TRBV3-1 (or the pseudogene TRBV3-2) to TRBJ2-1; D gene uncertain. With 3 bases removed from V and 0 bases from J, the gap between germline ends came to 9 bases. This CDR3 is 15 amino acids long. Germline V gene data show CDR1 as LGHDT and CDR2 as YNNKEL (reference sequence). The CDR3 nucleotides are TGTGCCAGCAGCCAGTTAAGGAGCTCCTACAATGAGCAGTTCTTC. The encoded protein is CASSQLRSSYNEQFF.

A single count supports this clone. V is TRBV29-1 and J is TRBJ2-1; TRBD1 matches at 8 bases. The CDR3 is made up of 23 amino acids. With 4 bases clipped from V and 1 base from J, the junction kept 30 bases outside the gene matches. Germline CDR1 is SQVTM and CDR2 is ANQGSEA. For the CDR3, the DNA is TGCAGCGTTGCTGGACAGGGCCCATCCCGTTTAGCTCCTACAGTGAGATCCTACAATGAGCAGTTCTTC. Amino acid sequence: CSVAGQGPSRLAPTVRSYNEQFF.

Only a few counts were recorded for this clone. V usage is TRBV10-3 and J usage is TRBJ2-3, with 7 nucleotides matching TRBD2. CDR1 and CDR2 from the germline V gene are ENHRY and SYGVKD. V lost 0 bases, J lost 2 bases, and 2 bases stayed unmatched. The CDR3 consists of 15 residues. This CDR3 reads CAISESRGDTDTQYF. DNA of the CDR3: TGTGCCATCAGTGAGTCTCGGGGGGACACAGATACGCAGTATTTT.

V gene TRBV3-1 (or the pseudogene TRBV3-2) combines with J gene TRBJ2-2; 8 bases map to TRBD2. This CDR3 is built from 15 residues. The V and J ends lost 1 base and 4 bases, in that order; junction bases with no gene match: 2. The germline gives CDR1 LGHDT, CDR2 YNNKEL (reference sequence). The DNA of the CDR3 is TGTGCCAGCAGCCAAGTTAGCGGGGTCACCGGGGAGCTGTTTTTT. Translating gives CASSQVSGVTGELFF.

The chain carries TRBV7-2 and TRBJ1-1; tentative D call: TRBD1 (6 bases). This CDR3 has 14 amino acids. V lost 7 bases, J lost 6 bases, and 18 bases lay in between. Germline-derived CDR1 and CDR2 are SGHTA and FQGNSA. The CDR3 sequence is CASNPQGPNAEAFF. The CDR3 region has the DNA TGTGCCAGCAACCCACAGGGACCTAACGCTGAAGCTTTCTTT.

The gene calls are TRBV5-4 and TRBJ1-1; 8 bases are a match to TRBD1. Germline CDR1 and CDR2: SGHNT and YYREEE (reference sequence). Unmatched junction bases numbered 12, after V lost 0 bases and J lost 5 bases. The CDR3 contains 17 residues. The CDR3 sequence: CASSLGDRGLGGTEAFF. The CDR3 nucleotides are TGTGCCAGCAGCTTGGGTGACAGGGGACTCGGGGGGACTGAAGCTTTCTTT.

The gene calls are TRBV6-6 and TRBJ1-2, with 7 bases identical to TRBD1. The CDR3 consists of 14 residues. Per the germline V gene, CDR1 is MNHNY and CDR2 is SVGAGI (reference sequence). Unmatched junction bases numbered 12, after V lost 6 bases and J lost 8 bases. The CDR3 reads CASRYDLGTEGYTF. In DNA, the CDR3 is TGTGCCAGCAGATACGACCTCGGGACAGAAGGCTACACCTTC.

This chain links TRBV10-3 with TRBJ1-2, with D hard to call. Germline-derived CDR1 and CDR2 are ENHRY and SYGVKD. With 3 bases removed from V and 4 bases from J, the gap between germline ends came to 12 bases. There are 14 residues in the CDR3. CDR3 DNA sequence: TGTGCCATCAGTGATATCACCCCGAGCTATGGCTACACCTTC. As protein: CAISDITPSYGYTF.

The chain carries TRBV6-6 and TRBJ2-5; 10 nucleotides align to TRBD1. Unmatched junction bases numbered 9, after V lost 7 bases and J lost 4 bases. Germline V gene lookup returns CDR1 MNHNY and CDR2 SVGAGI (reference sequence). This CDR3 region has 15 residues. CDR3 sequence: CASILDRGSAETQYF. The DNA for the CDR3 is TGTGCCAGCATCTTGGACAGGGGGTCGGCAGAGACCCAGTACTTC.

This clone showed up many times. The chain carries TRBV18 and TRBJ2-7; 8 bases agree with TRBD1. Looked up from germline, CDR1 is KGHSH and CDR2 is LQKENI. Losses at the gene ends were 5 bases for V and 9 bases for J; bases not matched to a gene: 9. The CDR3 contains 13 residues. Here the CDR3 DNA reads TGTGCCAGCTCATCAGTAGACAGGGGCGCGCAGTACTTC. This codes for CASSSVDRGAQYF. Combining the CDR3 with reference TRBV18 and TRBJ2-7 gives the whole variable domain NAGVMQNPRHLVRRRGQEARLRCSPMKGHSHVYWYRQLPEEGLKFMVYLQKENIIDESGMPKERFSAEFPKEGPSILRIQQVVRGDSAAYFCASSSVDRGAQYFGPGTRLTVT.

This clone has only a few counts. The rearrangement links TRBV28 to TRBJ2-1; TRBD2 is a possible D gene (6 bases). The germline gives CDR1 MDHEN, CDR2 SYDVKM. The CDR3 sequence is 15 residues long. CDR3 in DNA: TGTGCGTCCAGCCCGGGGGTATCAAAACACAATGAGCAGTTCTTC. This translates into CASSPGVSKHNEQFF.

The V and J genes are TRBV7-8 and TRBJ1-1; no clear D. V lost 5 bases and J lost 1, with 8 bases in between. The CDR3 sequence is 13 residues long. Germline CDR1 reads SGHVS; CDR2 reads FQNEAQ. DNA for the CDR3: TGTGCCAGCAGCCCGTATAGGAACACTGAAGCTTTCTTT. Its translation is CASSPYRNTEAFF.

The chain is built from TRBV7-9 and TRBJ2-5; D gene ambiguous. Germline lookup yields CDR1 SEHNR and CDR2 FQNEAQ (reference sequence). The CDR3 is 11 amino acids. The germline V and J ends were trimmed by 6 bases and 3 bases, with 5 bases remaining between them. The CDR3 DNA follows: TGTGCCAGCAGGGCAGAAGAGACCCAGTACTTC. It encodes CASRAEETQYF.

This clone is a singleton in its sample. The V and J genes are TRBV25-1 and TRBJ1-4, with 11 bases matching TRBD1. The length of the CDR3 is 15 residues. With 3 bases clipped from V and 10 bases from J, the junction kept 7 bases outside the gene matches. CDR1 is MGHDK and CDR2 is SYGVNS in the germline V gene. The CDR3 protein is CASSDQRGTGGKLFF. The CDR3 DNA sequence: TGTGCCAGCAGTGATCAAAGGGGGACAGGGGGAAAACTGTTTTTT.

This clone showed up just once. The sample carries other DNA sequences with the same CDR3. This chain uses TRBV12-3 or TRBV12-4 with TRBJ1-2; tentative D call: TRBD1 (6 bases). Trimming stripped 3 bases from V and 6 bases from J, with 11 bases between. There are 13 residues in the CDR3. Written as DNA, the CDR3 is TGTGCCAGCAGTTTGACAGGAATGGATGGCTACACCTTC. Its translation is CASSLTGMDGYTF.

DNA for the CDR3: TGCGCCAGCGCAGCCGATCCGACATTGCAAGAGACCCAGTACTTC. Translated, it gives CASAADPTLQETQYF. The V and J genes are TRBV5-1 and TRBJ2-5; D is unclear. The CDR3 is 15 residues long. V shed 7 bases and J shed 2 bases, with 18 bases lying between them. The germline V gene encodes CDR1 SGHRS and CDR2 YFSETQ.

This clone was seen only a few times. The rearrangement joins TRBV5-4 to TRBJ2-1, with TRBD2 matching over 14 bases. Germline CDR1 is SGHNT and CDR2 is YYREEE (reference sequence). Trimming took 4 bases from V and 6 from J; bases not matched to a gene: 3. CDR3 length: 15 amino acids. The CDR3: CASSLGLAGVNEQFF. The DNA of the CDR3 is TGTGCCAGCAGCCTGGGACTAGCGGGGGTCAATGAGCAGTTCTTC.

This chain uses TRBV9 with TRBJ2-5; possibly TRBD2 for D (6 bases). V was pared by 4 bases and J by 1 base, with 14 bases between. The CDR3 is made up of 15 amino acids. CDR1 is SGDLS and CDR2 is YYNGEE in the germline V gene. This chain's CDR3 is CASSPQGLVQETQYF. The CDR3 DNA reads TGTGCCAGCAGCCCGCAGGGACTGGTCCAAGAGACCCAGTACTTC.

The rearrangement uses TRBV6-5 and TRBJ2-7, with D unclear. Germline CDR1 MNHEY, CDR2 SVGAGI. V was shortened by 6 bases and J by 2 bases, with 14 bases between the two germline ends. The CDR3 spans 14 residues. The CDR3 sequence is CASRVSGNTYEQYF. For the CDR3, the DNA is TGTGCCAGCAGGGTCTCGGGTAATACCTACGAGCAGTACTTC.

The chain is built from TRBV21-1 and TRBJ1-3; the D call TRBD1 from the table was never checked on the DNA. TRBV21-1 is marked as a pseudogene. The CDR3 consists of 14 residues. The DNA for the CDR3 is TGTGCCAAACAGGGGGCGACCTCTGGAAACACCATATATTTT. Encoded protein: CAKQGATSGNTIYF.

The chain combines TRBV6-5 with TRBJ2-3; D possibly corresponds to TRBD2 (6 bases). The length of the CDR3 is 15 residues. V lost 10 bases, J lost 4 bases, and 21 bases lay in between. Germline CDR1 is MNHEY and CDR2 is SVGAGI. DNA for the CDR3: TGTGCCAACTCCCTGACACGGGGGATTGCAGATACGCAGTATTTT. Its translation is CANSLTRGIADTQYF.

This clone appeared a few times. The identical CDR3 is also encoded by other nucleotide sequences in the sample. The rearrangement links TRBV2 to TRBJ2-5; 7 bases match TRBD1. Germline V gene sequence: CDR1 SNHLY, CDR2 FYNNEI. This CDR3 has 14 residues. V trimming: 3 bases; J trimming: 3 bases; junction bases outside the gene matches: 4. The CDR3 spells CASSERTGKETQYF. DNA of the CDR3: TGTGCCAGCAGTGAGAGGACAGGAAAAGAGACCCAGTACTTC.

This chain joins TRBV27 and TRBJ2-3; TRBD2 is a possible D gene (6 bases). The CDR3 sequence is 15 residues long. Trimming pared 2 bases from V and 2 bases from J, leaving 11 bases between. Germline lookup yields CDR1 MNHEY and CDR2 SMNVEV (reference sequence). The CDR3: CASSLSRGSTDTQYF. CDR3 coding DNA: TGTGCCAGCAGTTTAAGCCGGGGGTCCACAGATACGCAGTATTTT.

This clone was seen just once. The chain recombines TRBV6-5 with TRBJ2-1; D might be TRBD2 (7 bases). V shed 6 bases and J shed 0 bases, with 12 bases lying between them. CDR3 length: 15 residues. In germline, CDR1 is MNHEY, CDR2 SVGAGI. The CDR3 DNA follows: TGTGCCAGCAGACCTGCGGGGGCCTCCTACAATGAGCAGTTCTTC. It translates to CASRPAGASYNEQFF.

The chain recombines TRBV10-2 with TRBJ2-2; possibly TRBD2 for D (6 bases). This CDR3 has 14 residues. Deletions cut 6 bases from V and 3 bases from J, with 11 bases between. Germline CDR1 reads WSHSY; CDR2 reads SAAADI. The CDR3 is CASSAGRYTGELFF. The CDR3 nucleotides read TGCGCCAGCAGCGCGGGACGGTACACCGGGGAGCTGTTTTTT.

The chain is built from TRBV4-1 and TRBJ1-1, with 7 bases fitting TRBD1. Germline V gene sequence: CDR1 MGHRA, CDR2 YSYEKL. CDR3 length: 17 residues. V was pared by 4 bases and J by 1 base, with 12 bases of the junction left unmatched. In DNA, the CDR3 is TGCGCCAGCAGCCGCCAAACCAGTGGGACAGCGAACACTGAAGCTTTCTTT. This translates into CASSRQTSGTANTEAFF.

This chain links TRBV28 with TRBJ2-7; perhaps TRBD1 as D (5 bases). Germline assignment: CDR1 MDHEN and CDR2 SYDVKM. V lost 3 bases and J 2 bases, leaving 11 bases between the germline ends. This CDR3 has 14 residues. CDR3 DNA: TGTGCCAGCAGTTTGACAGTCGCACCCTACGAGCAGTACTTC. Its translation: CASSLTVAPYEQYF.

This clone has only one observation. The chain has TRBV7-9 and TRBJ1-2; 9 positions agree with TRBD1. Germline lookup yields CDR1 SEHNR and CDR2 FQNEAQ (reference sequence). CDR3 size: 15 residues. J was trimmed by 4 bases and V by 4 bases; bases with no gene match: 7. The CDR3 loop is CASSSSQTGGYGYTF. The CDR3 DNA reads as TGTGCCAGCAGCTCATCTCAGACAGGGGGCTATGGCTACACCTTC. The variable domain in full, with the rest retrieved from reference TRBV7-9 and TRBJ1-2, is DTGVSQNPRHKITKRGQNVTFRCDPISEHNRLYWYRQTLGQGPEFLTYFQNEAQLEKSRLLSDRFSAERPKGSFSTLEIQRTEQGDSAMYLCASSSSQTGGYGYTFGSGTRLTVV.

The chain uses TRBV29-1 and TRBJ1-2; a possible D gene is TRBD1 (5 bases). CDR3 size: 11 residues. Between the trimmed V and J ends, which lost 4 bases and 3 bases, there was a span of 6 bases. Germline CDR1 reads SQVTM; CDR2 reads ANQGSEA. The chain's CDR3 is CSVAGDYGYTF. The CDR3 DNA is TGCAGCGTTGCGGGGGACTATGGCTACACCTTC.